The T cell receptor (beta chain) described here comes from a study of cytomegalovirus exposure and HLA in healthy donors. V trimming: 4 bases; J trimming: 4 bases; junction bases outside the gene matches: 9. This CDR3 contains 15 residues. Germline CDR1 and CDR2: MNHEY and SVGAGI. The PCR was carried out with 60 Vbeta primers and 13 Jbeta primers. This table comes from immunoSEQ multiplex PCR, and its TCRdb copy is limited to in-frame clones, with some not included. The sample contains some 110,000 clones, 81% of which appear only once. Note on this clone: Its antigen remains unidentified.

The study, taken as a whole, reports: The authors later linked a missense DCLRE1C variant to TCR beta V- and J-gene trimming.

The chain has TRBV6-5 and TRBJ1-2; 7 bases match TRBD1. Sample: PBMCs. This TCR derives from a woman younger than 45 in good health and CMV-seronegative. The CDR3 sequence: CASSSHRGTFYGYTF. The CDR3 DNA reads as TGTGCCAGCAGTTCGCACAGGGGCACCTTCTATGGCTACACCTTC.